A selection of T cell receptor beta chains follows, all from one sample in a study of blood T cell repertoires in COVID-19. Profiled with immunoSEQ multiplex PCR; TCRdb holds only in-frame clones, not every one. The sample lists hundreds of thousands of clones; approximately 91% were seen once. Sequenced material: PBMCs or T cells enriched from blood (not recorded which). The receptors were gathered from a man in his sixties who had recovered from COVID-19. CDR3s include the opening cysteine and the closing phenylalanine or tryptophan. The D gene is left open where the match is weak.

j_gene,d_gene,v_gene,CDR3nt,CDR3aa
TRBJ1-6,TRBD1,TRBV5-1,TGCGCCAGCAGCTTGTTCGGGGGACAGACAAATTCACCCCTCCACTTT,CASSLFGGQTNSPLHF
TRBJ2-7,TRBD1,TRBV6-6,TGTGCCAGTTCTCCTGCCGGGACAGGGGTCAACGAGCAGTACTTC,CASSPAGTGVNEQYF
TRBJ2-3,TRBD2,TRBV3-1/TRBV3-2,TGTGCCAGCAGCCGAACTAGCGGGAGTACAACAGATACGCAGTATTTT,CASSRTSGSTTDTQYF
TRBJ1-2,-,TRBV28,TGTGCCAGCAGTGGGGGGATCCCTGACTATGGCTACACCTTC,CASSGGIPDYGYTF
TRBJ2-7,TRBD2,TRBV7-3,TGTGCCAGCAGCTTGAGCGGGGAAGCTACCTACGAGCAGTACTTC,CASSLSGEATYEQYF
TRBJ1-1,-,TRBV9,TGTGCCAGCAGCGAAAGCGGGACCCCAAACACTGAAGCTTTCTTT,CASSESGTPNTEAFF
TRBJ1-1,-,TRBV7-9,TGTGCCAGCAGCCGCGACACGAACACTGAAGCTTTCTTT,CASSRDTNTEAFF
TRBJ1-2,-,TRBV29-1,TGCAGCGTTGAAAACGGGTTCGGTGGCTACACCTTC,CSVENGFGGYTF
TRBJ2-7,-,TRBV6-2/TRBV6-3,TGTGCCAGCAGTTACGGATCGGGGATCGAGCAGTACTTC,CASSYGSGIEQYF
TRBJ2-7,-,TRBV28,TGTGCCAGCAGTTCTATAGTCGCGGGACTCCTCTCCTACGAGCAGTACTTC,CASSSIVAGLLSYEQYF
TRBJ2-7,TRBD1,TRBV5-4,TGTGCCAGCAGCACGACAGGGGTGTACGACGAGCAGTACTTC,CASSTTGVYDEQYF
TRBJ2-3,TRBD2,TRBV11-3,TGTGCCAGCAGCTTAGGACTAGCGGGAGTTCCAGATACGCAGTATTTT,CASSLGLAGVPDTQYF
TRBJ1-4,-,TRBV19,TGTGCCAGTAGTATAGATCTCCGCTTACTTAGAGCAACTAATGAAAAACTGTTTTTT,CASSIDLRLLRATNEKLFF
TRBJ1-5,-,TRBV5-6,TGTGCCAGCAGCTTGGGGGCCCGCAATCAGCCCCAGCATTTT,CASSLGARNQPQHF
TRBJ2-3,-,TRBV5-1,TGCGCCAGCAGCTTAACAACAGATACGCAGTATTTT,CASSLTTDTQYF
TRBJ2-1,TRBD2,TRBV4-1,TGCGCCAGCAGCCAAAGCGGGAGGGGCGGCAATGAGCAGTTCTTC,CASSQSGRGGNEQFF
TRBJ2-7,-,TRBV7-9,TGTGCCAGCAGCCCGTCTCGACAGGCGGCCGAGCAGTACTTC,CASSPSRQAAEQYF
TRBJ1-5,-,TRBV2,TGTGCCAGCAGTGACTACAGCGGAAATCAGCCCCAGCATTTT,CASSDYSGNQPQHF
TRBJ1-1,-,TRBV5-1,TGCGCCAGCAGCTTGATGGGGAGGATGAACACTGAAGCTTTCTTT,CASSLMGRMNTEAFF
TRBJ1-3,-,TRBV28,TGTGCCAGCAGCCCCCCCGGACAGTACTCTGGAAACACCATATATTTT,CASSPPGQYSGNTIYF